This T cell receptor (beta chain) was sequenced in a study of shared clonotypes between healthy human individuals. Findings and caveats of the study: It was expected that sequencing depth would affect clonotype sharing among donors. Among several donors, roughly 5% of naive CD4 clonotypes were found in common. The represented genetic and exposure-history diversity was limited by the small number of donors.

Trimming cost V 4 bases and J 0 bases, with 11 bases left between them. This CDR3 is built from 14 residues. Per the germline V gene, CDR1 is SGHDT and CDR2 is YYEEEE. Regarding this clone: Antigen: not known.

Authors' data handling: Filtering was not the same, since immunoSEQ gave junction-only sequences without quality scores. TCRdb keeps only in-frame clones here, not all; method: immunoSEQ multiplex PCR. V and J calls and clone size follow that table, whereas D and trimming were derived from the DNA. The table has 2,100,000 or so clones, under 97% seen once. Sequenced sample: naive CD4+ T cells sorted from blood. The subset denotes: CD45RA+ positively selected. The receptor was derived from a man younger than 35 in good health. The V gene is TRBV5-6, the J gene TRBJ2-7; D not certain. The chain's CDR3 is CASSRDGSSYEQYF. The CDR3 DNA sequence: TGTGCCAGCAGCCGAGACGGAAGCTCCTACGAGCAGTACTTC.